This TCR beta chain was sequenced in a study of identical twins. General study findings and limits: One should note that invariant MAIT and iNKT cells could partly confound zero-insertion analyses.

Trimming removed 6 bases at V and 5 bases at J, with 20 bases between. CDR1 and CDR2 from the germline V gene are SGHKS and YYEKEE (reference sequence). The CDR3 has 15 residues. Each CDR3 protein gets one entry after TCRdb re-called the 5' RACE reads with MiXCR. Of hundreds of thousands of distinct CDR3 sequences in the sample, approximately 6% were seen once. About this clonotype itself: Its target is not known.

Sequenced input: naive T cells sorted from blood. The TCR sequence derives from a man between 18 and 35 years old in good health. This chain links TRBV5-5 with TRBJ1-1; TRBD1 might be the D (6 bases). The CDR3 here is CASIMMGGRRTEAFF. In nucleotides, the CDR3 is TGTGCCAGCATCATGATGGGGGGCAGACGGACTGAAGCTTTCTTT.